This T cell receptor beta chain derives from a study of T-cell memory formation after mild COVID-19. Broader study findings: Memory cells collected pre-infection included some clones that later responded, suggesting cross-reactive memory joined.

Worth noting for this clonotype: What it binds is not known.

TCRdb re-called the 5' RACE reads with MiXCR, one entry per CDR3 protein. This table holds hundreds of thousands of distinct CDR3 sequences, 16% found once. Trimming took 10 bases from V and 0 from J, leaving 18 bases between them. This CDR3 contains 16 residues. The germline gives CDR1 SGHAT, CDR2 FQNNGV. Sequencing was carried out using PBMCs or a T cell subset sorted from them (not recorded which). The chain combines TRBV11-2 with TRBJ2-2, with D unclear. The clonotype was recovered from a man aged 18 to 35 who had mild COVID-19 (a few samples of this study predate the infection). Cell type and time point are not known. The CDR3 spells CATAVSARTNTGELFF. The CDR3 DNA follows: TGTGCCACCGCCGTGTCAGCCAGGACGAACACCGGGGAGCTGTTTTTT.